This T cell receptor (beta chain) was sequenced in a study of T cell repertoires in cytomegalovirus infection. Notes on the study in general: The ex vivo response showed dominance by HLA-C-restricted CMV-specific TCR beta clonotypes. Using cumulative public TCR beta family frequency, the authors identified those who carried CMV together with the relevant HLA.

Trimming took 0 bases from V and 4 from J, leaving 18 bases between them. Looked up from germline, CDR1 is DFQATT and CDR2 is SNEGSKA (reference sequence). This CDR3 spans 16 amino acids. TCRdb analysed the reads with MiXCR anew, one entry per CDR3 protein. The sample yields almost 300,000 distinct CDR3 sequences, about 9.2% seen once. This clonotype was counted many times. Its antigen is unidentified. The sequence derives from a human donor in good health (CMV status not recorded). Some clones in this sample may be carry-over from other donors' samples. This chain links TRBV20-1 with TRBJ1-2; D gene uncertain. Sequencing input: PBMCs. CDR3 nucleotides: TGCAGTGCTAGAGAACCGAGGGCCTCGCCTTTCTATGGCTACACCTTC. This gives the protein CSAREPRASPFYGYTF.